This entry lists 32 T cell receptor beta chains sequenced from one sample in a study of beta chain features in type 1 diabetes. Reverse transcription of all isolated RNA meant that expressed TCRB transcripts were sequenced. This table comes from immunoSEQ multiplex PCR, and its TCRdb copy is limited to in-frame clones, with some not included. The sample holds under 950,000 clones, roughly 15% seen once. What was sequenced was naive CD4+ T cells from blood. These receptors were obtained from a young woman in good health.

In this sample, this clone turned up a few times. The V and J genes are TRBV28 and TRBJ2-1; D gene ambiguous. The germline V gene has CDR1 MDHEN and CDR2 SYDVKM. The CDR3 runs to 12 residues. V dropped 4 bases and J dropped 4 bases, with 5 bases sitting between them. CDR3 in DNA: TGTGCCAGCAGTTCGCAATACAATGAGCAGTTCTTC. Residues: CASSSQYNEQFF.

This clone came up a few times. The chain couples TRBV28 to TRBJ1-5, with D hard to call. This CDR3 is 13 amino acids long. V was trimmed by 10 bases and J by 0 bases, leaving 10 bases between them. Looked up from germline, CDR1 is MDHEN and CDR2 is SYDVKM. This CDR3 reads CATRFISNQPQHF. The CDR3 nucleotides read TGTGCCACAAGATTTATTAGCAATCAGCCCCAGCATTTT. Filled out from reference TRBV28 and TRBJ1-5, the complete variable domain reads DVKVTQSSRYLVKRTGEKVFLECVQDMDHENMFWYRQDPGLGLRLIYFSYDVKMKEKGDIPEGYSVSREKKERFSLILESASTNQTSMYLCATRFISNQPQHFGDGTRLSIL.

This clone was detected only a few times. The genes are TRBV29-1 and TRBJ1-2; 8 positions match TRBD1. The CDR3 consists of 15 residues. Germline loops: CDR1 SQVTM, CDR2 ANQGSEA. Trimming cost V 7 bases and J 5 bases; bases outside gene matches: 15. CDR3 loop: CSGWDRTLFGYGYTF. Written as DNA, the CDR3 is TGCAGCGGGTGGGACAGGACGTTATTCGGGTATGGCTACACCTTC.

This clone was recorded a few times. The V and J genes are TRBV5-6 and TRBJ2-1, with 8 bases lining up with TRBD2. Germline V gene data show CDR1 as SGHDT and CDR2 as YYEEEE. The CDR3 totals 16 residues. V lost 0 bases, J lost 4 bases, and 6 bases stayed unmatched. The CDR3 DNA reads TGTGCCAGCAGCTTGGACGAGGGACTAGTATACAATGAGCAGTTCTTC. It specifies CASSLDEGLVYNEQFF.

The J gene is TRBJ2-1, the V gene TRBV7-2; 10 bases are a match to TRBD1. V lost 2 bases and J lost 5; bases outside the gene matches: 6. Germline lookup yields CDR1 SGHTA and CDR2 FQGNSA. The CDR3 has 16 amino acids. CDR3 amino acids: CASSLLPGQGNNEQFF. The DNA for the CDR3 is TGTGCCAGCAGCTTACTGCCGGGACAGGGGAACAATGAGCAGTTCTTC.

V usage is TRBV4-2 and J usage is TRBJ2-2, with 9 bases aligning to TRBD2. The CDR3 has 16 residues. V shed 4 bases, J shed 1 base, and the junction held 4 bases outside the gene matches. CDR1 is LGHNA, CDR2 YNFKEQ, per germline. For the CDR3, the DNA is TGTGCCAGCAGCCCGAGACTAGCGGAGAACACCGGGGAGCTGTTTTTT. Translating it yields CASSPRLAENTGELFF.

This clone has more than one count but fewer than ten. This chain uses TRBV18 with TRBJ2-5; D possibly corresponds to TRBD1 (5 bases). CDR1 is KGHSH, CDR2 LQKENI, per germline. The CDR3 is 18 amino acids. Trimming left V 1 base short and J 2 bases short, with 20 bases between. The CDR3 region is CASSPRMRQGIPQETQYF. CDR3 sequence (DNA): TGTGCCAGCTCACCACGTATGAGGCAGGGCATCCCACAAGAGACCCAGTACTTC. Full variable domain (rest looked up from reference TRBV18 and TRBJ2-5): NAGVMQNPRHLVRRRGQEARLRCSPMKGHSHVYWYRQLPEEGLKFMVYLQKENIIDESGMPKERFSAEFPKEGPSILRIQQVVRGDSAAYFCASSPRMRQGIPQETQYFGPGTRLLVL.

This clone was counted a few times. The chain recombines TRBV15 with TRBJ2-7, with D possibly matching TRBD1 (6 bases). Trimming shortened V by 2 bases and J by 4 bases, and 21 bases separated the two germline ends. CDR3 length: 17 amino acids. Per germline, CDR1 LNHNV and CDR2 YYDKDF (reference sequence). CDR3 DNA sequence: TGTGCCACCAGCAGAAGGACCGTGGCAGGGGCCACGTACGAGCAGTACTTC. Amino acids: CATSRRTVAGATYEQYF.

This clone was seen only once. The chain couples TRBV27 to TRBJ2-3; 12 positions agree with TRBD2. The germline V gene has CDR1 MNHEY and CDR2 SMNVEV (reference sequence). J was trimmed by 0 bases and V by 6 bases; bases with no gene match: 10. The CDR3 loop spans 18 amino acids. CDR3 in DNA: TGTGCCAGCAGCTCCCGGACTAGCGGGACCCATAGCACAGATACGCAGTATTTT. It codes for CASSSRTSGTHSTDTQYF.

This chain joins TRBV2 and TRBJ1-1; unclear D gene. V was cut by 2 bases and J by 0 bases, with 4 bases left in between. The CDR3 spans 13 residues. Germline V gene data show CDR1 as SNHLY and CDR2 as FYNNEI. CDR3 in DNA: TGTGCCAGCAGTGAACAGTTGAACACTGAAGCTTTCTTT. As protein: CASSEQLNTEAFF.

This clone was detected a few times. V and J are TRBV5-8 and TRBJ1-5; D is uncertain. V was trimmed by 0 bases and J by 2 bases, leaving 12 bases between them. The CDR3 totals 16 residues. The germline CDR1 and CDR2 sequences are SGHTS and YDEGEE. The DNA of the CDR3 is TGTGCCAGCAGCTTGGCGGGTAAGGGCGGCAATCAGCCCCAGCATTTT. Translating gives CASSLAGKGGNQPQHF.

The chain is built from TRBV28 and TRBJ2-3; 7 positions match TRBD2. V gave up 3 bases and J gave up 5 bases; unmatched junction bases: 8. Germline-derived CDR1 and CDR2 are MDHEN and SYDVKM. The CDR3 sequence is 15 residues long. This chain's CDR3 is CASSLRLAPLDTQYF. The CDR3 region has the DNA TGTGCCAGCAGTTTGAGACTAGCCCCGTTAGATACGCAGTATTTT.

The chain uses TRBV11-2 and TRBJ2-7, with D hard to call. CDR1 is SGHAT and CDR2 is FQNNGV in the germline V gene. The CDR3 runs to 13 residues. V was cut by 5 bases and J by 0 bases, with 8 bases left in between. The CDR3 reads CASSQHLSYEQYF. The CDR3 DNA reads TGTGCCAGCAGCCAACATCTCTCCTACGAGCAGTACTTC.

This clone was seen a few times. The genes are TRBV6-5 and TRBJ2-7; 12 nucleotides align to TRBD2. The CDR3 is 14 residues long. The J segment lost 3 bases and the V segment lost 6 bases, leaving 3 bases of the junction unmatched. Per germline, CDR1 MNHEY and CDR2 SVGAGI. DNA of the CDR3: TGTGCCAGCAGGAAGACTAGCGGGAGCTACGAGCAGTACTTC. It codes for CASRKTSGSYEQYF.

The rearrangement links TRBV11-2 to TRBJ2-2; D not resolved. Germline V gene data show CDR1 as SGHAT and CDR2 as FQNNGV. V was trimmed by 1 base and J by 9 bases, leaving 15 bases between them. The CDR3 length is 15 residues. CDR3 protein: CASSLVGSLGRELFF. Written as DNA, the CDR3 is TGTGCCAGCAGCTTAGTCGGGTCCCTGGGCAGGGAGCTGTTTTTT.

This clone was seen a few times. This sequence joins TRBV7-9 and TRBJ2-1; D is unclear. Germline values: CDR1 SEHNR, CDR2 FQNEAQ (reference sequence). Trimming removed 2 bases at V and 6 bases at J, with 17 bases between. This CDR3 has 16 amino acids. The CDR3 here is CASSLPPFIRGNEQFF. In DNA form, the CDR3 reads TGTGCCAGCAGCTTACCGCCCTTCATACGAGGCAATGAGCAGTTCTTC.

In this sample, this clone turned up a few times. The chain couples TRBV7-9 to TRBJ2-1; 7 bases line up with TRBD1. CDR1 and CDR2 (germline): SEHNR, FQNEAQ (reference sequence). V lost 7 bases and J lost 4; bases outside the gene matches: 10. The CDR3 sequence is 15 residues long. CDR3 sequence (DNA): TGTGCCAGCACAAAGAAGGGGGCGAGGTACAATGAGCAGTTCTTC. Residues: CASTKKGARYNEQFF. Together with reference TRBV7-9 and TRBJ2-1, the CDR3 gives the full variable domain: DTGVSQNPRHKITKRGQNVTFRCDPISEHNRLYWYRQTLGQGPEFLTYFQNEAQLEKSRLLSDRFSAERPKGSFSTLEIQRTEQGDSAMYLCASTKKGARYNEQFFGPGTRLTVL.

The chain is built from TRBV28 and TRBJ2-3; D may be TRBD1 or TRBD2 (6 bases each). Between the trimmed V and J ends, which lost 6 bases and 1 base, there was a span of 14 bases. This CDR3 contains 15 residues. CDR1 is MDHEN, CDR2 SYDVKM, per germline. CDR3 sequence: CASSPPGAGTDTQYF. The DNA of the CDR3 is TGTGCCAGCAGCCCCCCGGGGGCGGGCACAGATACGCAGTATTTT.

CDR3 in DNA: TGTGCCAGCAGCCCCCCCGTAACGGGGAACACCGGGGAGCTGTTTTTT. It translates to CASSPPVTGNTGELFF. V and J are TRBV9 and TRBJ2-2; D not certain. The V gene's germline CDR1 is SGDLS and CDR2 YYNGEE. V lost 4 bases and J lost 1, with 14 bases in between. The CDR3 spans 16 residues.

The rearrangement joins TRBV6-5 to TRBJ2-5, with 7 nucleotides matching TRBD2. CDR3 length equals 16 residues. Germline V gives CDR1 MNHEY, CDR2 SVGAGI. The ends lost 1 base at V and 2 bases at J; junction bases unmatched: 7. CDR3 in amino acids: CASSYWASGAQETQYF. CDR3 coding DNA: TGTGCCAGCAGTTACTGGGCTAGCGGAGCTCAAGAGACCCAGTACTTC.

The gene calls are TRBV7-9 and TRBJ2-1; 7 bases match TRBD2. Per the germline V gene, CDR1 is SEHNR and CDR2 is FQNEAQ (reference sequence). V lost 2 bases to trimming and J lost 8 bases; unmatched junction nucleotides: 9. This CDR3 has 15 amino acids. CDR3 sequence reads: CASSLLGGSGHEQFF. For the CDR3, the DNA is TGTGCCAGCAGCTTATTGGGCGGGAGTGGTCATGAGCAGTTCTTC.

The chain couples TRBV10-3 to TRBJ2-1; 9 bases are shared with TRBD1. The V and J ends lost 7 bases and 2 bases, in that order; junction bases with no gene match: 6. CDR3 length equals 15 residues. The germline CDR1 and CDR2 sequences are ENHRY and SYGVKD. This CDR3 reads CAIKHDRGTYNEQFF. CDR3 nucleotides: TGTGCCATCAAACATGACAGGGGGACCTACAATGAGCAGTTCTTC.

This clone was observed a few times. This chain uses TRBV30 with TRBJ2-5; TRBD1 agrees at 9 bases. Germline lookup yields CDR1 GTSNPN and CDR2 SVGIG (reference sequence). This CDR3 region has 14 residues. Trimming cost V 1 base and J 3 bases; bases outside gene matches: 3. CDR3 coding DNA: TGTGCCTGGAGTGGACAGGGGGAAAAAGAGACCCAGTACTTC. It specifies CAWSGQGEKETQYF. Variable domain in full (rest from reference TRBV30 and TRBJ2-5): SQTIHQWPATLVQPVGSPLSLECTVEGTSNPNLYWYRQAAGRGLQLLFYSVGIGQISSEVPQNLSASRPQDRQFILSSKKLLLSDSGFYLCAWSGQGEKETQYFGPGTRLLVL.

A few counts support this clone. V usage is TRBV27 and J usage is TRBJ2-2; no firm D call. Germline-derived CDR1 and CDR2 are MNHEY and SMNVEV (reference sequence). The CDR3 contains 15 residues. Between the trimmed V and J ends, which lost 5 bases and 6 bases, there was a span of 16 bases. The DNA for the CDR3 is TGTGCCAGCAGTCCCAGACCCACCCCTGCCGGGGAGCTGTTTTTT. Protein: CASSPRPTPAGELFF.

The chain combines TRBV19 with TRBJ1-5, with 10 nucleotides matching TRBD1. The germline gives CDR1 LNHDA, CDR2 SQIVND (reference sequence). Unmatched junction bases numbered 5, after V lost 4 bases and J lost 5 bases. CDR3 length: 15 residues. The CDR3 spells CASSTRDRGYQPQHF. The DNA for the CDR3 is TGTGCCAGTAGTACTCGGGACAGGGGTTATCAGCCCCAGCATTTT.

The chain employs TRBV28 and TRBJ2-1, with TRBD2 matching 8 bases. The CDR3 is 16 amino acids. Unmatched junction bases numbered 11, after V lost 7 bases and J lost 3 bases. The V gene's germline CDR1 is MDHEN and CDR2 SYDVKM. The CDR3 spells CASIPSISGSYNEQFF. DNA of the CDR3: TGTGCCAGCATTCCATCCATCAGCGGGAGCTACAATGAGCAGTTCTTC.

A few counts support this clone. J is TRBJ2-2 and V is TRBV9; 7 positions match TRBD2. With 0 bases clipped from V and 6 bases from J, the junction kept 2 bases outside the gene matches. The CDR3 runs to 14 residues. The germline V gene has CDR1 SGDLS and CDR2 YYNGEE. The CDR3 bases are TGTGCCAGCAGCGTAGAACTAGCGTCCGGGGAGCTGTTTTTT. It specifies CASSVELASGELFF. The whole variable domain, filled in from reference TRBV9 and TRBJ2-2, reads DSGVTQTPKHLITATGQRVTLRCSPRSGDLSVYWYQQSLDQGLQFLIQYYNGEERAKGNILERFSAQQFPDLHSELNLSSLELGDSALYFCASSVELASGELFFGEGSRLTVL.

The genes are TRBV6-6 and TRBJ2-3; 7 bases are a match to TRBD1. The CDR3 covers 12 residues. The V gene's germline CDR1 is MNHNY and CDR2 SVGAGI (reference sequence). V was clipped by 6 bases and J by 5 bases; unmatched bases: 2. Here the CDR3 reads CASRTGEDTQYF. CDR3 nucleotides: TGTGCCAGCAGAACAGGGGAAGATACGCAGTATTTT.

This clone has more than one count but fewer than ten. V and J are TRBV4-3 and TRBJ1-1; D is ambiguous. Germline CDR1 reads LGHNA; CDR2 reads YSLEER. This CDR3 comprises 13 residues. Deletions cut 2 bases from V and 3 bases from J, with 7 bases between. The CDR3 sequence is CASSQLGYTEAFF. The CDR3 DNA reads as TGCGCCAGCAGCCAATTAGGCTACACTGAAGCTTTCTTT.

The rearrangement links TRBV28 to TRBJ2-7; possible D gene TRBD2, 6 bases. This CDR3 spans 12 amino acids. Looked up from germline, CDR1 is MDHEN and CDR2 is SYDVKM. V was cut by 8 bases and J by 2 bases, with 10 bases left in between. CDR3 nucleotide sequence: TGTGCCAGCGGACTACCACCCTACGAGCAGTACTTC. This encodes CASGLPPYEQYF.

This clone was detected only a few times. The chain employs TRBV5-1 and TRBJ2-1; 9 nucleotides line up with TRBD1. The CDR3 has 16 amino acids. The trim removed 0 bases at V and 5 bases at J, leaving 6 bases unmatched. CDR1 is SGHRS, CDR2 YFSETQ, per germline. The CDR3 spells CASSLGGTGMNNEQFF. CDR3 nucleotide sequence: TGCGCCAGCAGCTTGGGCGGGACAGGGATGAACAATGAGCAGTTCTTC.

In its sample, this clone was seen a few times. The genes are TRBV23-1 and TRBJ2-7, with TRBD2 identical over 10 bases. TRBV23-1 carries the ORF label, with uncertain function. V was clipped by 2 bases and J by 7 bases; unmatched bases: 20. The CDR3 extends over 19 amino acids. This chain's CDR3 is CASSQGYRVAGTSVREQYF. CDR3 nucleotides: TGCGCCAGCAGTCAAGGATACAGGGTCGCCGGGACTAGCGTAAGAGAGCAGTACTTC.